This TCR beta chain was captured by sequencing in a study of T-cell reconstitution after alpha-beta-depleted transplantation in children. Findings of the study overall: At around two months after transplant, the alpha-beta T cells were reportedly derived from several hundred expanded clones that came from non-depleted graft cells. At one year after transplant, newly produced T cells mostly accounted for T-cell counts and diversity. At day 60, the high TCRbeta diversity found in some patients originated from recipient T cells and thymic progenitors that had survived.

Germline CDR1 and CDR2: SGHRS and YFSETQ. V lost 1 base and J 0 bases, leaving 7 bases between the germline ends. The CDR3 covers 15 residues. Concerning this clonotype itself: What it recognizes is unknown.

Library preparation (for TCRbeta) was performed with unique molecular identifiers. TCRdb ran MiXCR on the PCR reads and lists one entry per CDR3 protein. The data show 700,000 to 950,000 distinct CDR3 sequences, with under 20% seen just once and just under 5% held by the top ten. The starting material was PBMCs, mostly from graft donor cells, obtained 360 days after TCRalphabeta/CD19-depleted stem cell transplant. The chain has TRBV5-1 and TRBJ2-2; D unresolved. The receptor comes from a male patient aged 10 to 17 who had a stem cell transplant for acute lymphoblastic leukemia, so the T cells may come from the graft donor. The CDR3: CASSLIETNTGELFF. The CDR3 nucleotides read TGCGCCAGCAGCTTGATAGAGACGAACACCGGGGAGCTGTTTTTT.